This T cell receptor beta chain came from a study of breast tumors, draining lymph nodes, adjacent tissues. Breast cancer patients provided tissue from their axillary draining lymph nodes. This CDR3 comprises 13 residues. Trimming removed 1 base from V and 10 bases from J, with 12 bases in between. Germline CDR1 is LGHDT and CDR2 is YNNKEL (reference sequence). Findings and limits, study-wide: Tumor T cell lymph node origin was a supported hypothesis, not proven. Tumors had less TCR diversity than lymph nodes, more than nontumor tissue.

TCRdb passed the multiplex PCR reads through MiXCR, listing each CDR3 protein once. The table has 150,000 to 200,000 distinct CDR3 sequences, 30% to 40% seen once. As for this clonotype: Its matching antigen is unknown. Just one base apart from a much larger clone, this may be a read error. Because the CDR3 is missing its conserved closing phenylalanine or tryptophan, this is likely a read error.

This chain uses TRBV3-1 with TRBJ2-3, with no clear D. Sequenced material: axillary lymph node tissue. The sequence was obtained from a female donor with breast cancer. Some clones in this sample may be carry-over from other donors' samples. CDR3 residues: CASSQGVRPSQYY. CDR3 sequence (DNA): TGTGCCAGCAGCCAAGGTGTCCGTCCTTCGCAGTATTAT.